This T cell receptor beta chain was sequenced for a study of cytomegalovirus exposure and HLA in healthy donors. Clones were read by immunoSEQ multiplex PCR, and TCRdb kept only the in-frame ones, dropping some. The sample consists of about 63,000 clones, roughly nine tenths of them appearing once. The 120-subject validation cohort, separate from the approximately 660-subject first cohort, included the donors. Findings and caveats of the study: Overall, roughly 160 TCR beta chains were annotated as cytomegalovirus-associated. Most TCRs appeared rarely, but some public TCRs recurred in many donors. Through in vitro validation, three CMV-associated chains were shown to be specific for CMV antigens.

Germline V lookup: CDR1 SGHTA, CDR2 FQGNSA. CDR3 length: 13 amino acids. The ends were cut back, 4 bases at V and 4 bases at J, with 10 bases in the middle. This clone has a handful of counts. Its antigen is unidentified. J is TRBJ1-2 and V is TRBV7-2; D remains ambiguous. This clonotype was obtained from a young woman in good health and CMV-seronegative. Sequencing was performed on PBMCs. This CDR3 reads CASSSHPGYGYTF. As DNA, the CDR3 is TGTGCCAGCAGCTCCCACCCAGGCTATGGCTACACCTTC.